The next 25 T cell receptor beta chains were all read from a single sample in a study of response to subunit inactivated influenza vaccine. Using its own MiXCR run on the RT-PCR reads, TCRdb lists one record per CDR3 protein. The sample includes almost 250,000 distinct CDR3 sequences, less than 15% of them seen just once. The starting material was non-naive T cells sorted from PBMCs, obtained 14 days before vaccination. The receptors derive from a middle-aged man who received an inactivated influenza vaccine.

This clonotype was counted a few times. At one end the junction does not follow the germline gene, possibly because of a read error. J is TRBJ2-7 and V is TRBV7-7; unclear D gene. Germline CDR1 and CDR2: SSHAT and FNYEAQ (reference sequence). This CDR3 comprises 12 residues. The CDR3 is CASSLEFGKQYF. The CDR3 DNA follows: TGTGCTAGCAGCTTAGAATTCGGCAAGCAGTACTTC.

The genes are TRBV6-5 and TRBJ2-1; TRBD2 agrees at 8 bases. This CDR3 region has 14 residues. Germline CDR1 is MNHEY and CDR2 is SVGAGI. V shed 1 base and J 8 bases; nucleotides not matched to a gene: 4. The CDR3 DNA reads TGTGCCAGCAGTTACTTAGGACTAGCCGATGAGCAGTTCTTC. Its protein product is CASSYLGLADEQFF.

This clonotype was seen at least ten times. V gene TRBV4-2 combines with J gene TRBJ2-7; D may be TRBD2 (6 bases). V shed 6 bases and J shed 1 base, with 13 bases lying between them. Germline CDR1 LGHNA, CDR2 YNFKEQ. CDR3 length: 14 amino acids. The CDR3 spells CASRATSSSYEQYF. The CDR3, as DNA: TGTGCCAGCAGGGCGACTAGTTCGTCCTACGAGCAGTACTTC.

CDR3: CATGGGSSSFDEQYF. The CDR3 nucleotides are TGTGCCACCGGGGGGGGCAGTTCATCCTTCGACGAGCAGTACTTC. The chain carries TRBV10-3 and TRBJ2-7; 8 bases align to TRBD2. V gave up 10 bases and J gave up 5 bases; unmatched junction bases: 16. The germline V gene encodes CDR1 ENHRY and CDR2 SYGVKD. This CDR3 is 15 amino acids long.

A few counts support this clonotype. CDR3 DNA: TGTGCCAGCAGAGCGGGAGTACGAATCGGGGAGCTGTTTTTT. Translated: CASRAGVRIGELFF. The genes are TRBV28 and TRBJ2-2, with 8 nucleotides matching TRBD2. The V gene end was trimmed by 6 bases and the J gene end by 7 bases; junction bases not matched to a gene: 7. The CDR3 sequence is 14 residues long. Germline CDR1 is MDHEN and CDR2 is SYDVKM.

This chain connects TRBV4-3 to TRBJ2-2; 7 nucleotides match TRBD2. After removal of 5 bases from V and 2 bases from J, the junction contained 2 bases not matched to a gene. The CDR3 consists of 14 residues. CDR1 is LGHNA and CDR2 is YSLEER in the germline V gene. DNA for the CDR3: TGCGCCAGCAGCGCGGGGGTCAACACCGGGGAGCTGTTTTTT. It encodes CASSAGVNTGELFF.

The sample holds a few counts of this clonotype. The chain is built from TRBV4-1 and TRBJ1-2; no reliable D call. Germline V CDR1 and CDR2: MGHRA, YSYEKL. The CDR3 is 17 amino acids. Trimming took 0 bases from V and 3 from J, leaving 17 bases between them. Here the CDR3 reads CASSQEPQMAGDYGYTF. The DNA for the CDR3 is TGCGCCAGCAGCCAAGAACCGCAGATGGCCGGGGACTATGGCTACACCTTC.

The V call is TRBV5-5, the J call TRBJ1-4; the D gene is possibly TRBD1 (6 bases). The CDR3 is 15 amino acids. V lost 4 bases and J 5 bases, leaving 15 bases between the germline ends. Germline CDR1 SGHKS, CDR2 YYEKEE (reference sequence). CDR3 DNA sequence: TGTGCCAGCAGCGGACGGACAGCTTCGAATGAAAAACTGTTTTTT. Protein product: CASSGRTASNEKLFF.

This chain links TRBV10-3 with TRBJ2-3, with TRBD1 matching 9 bases. Germline CDR1 and CDR2: ENHRY and SYGVKD. With 10 bases clipped from V and 6 bases from J, the junction kept 14 bases outside the gene matches. The CDR3 runs 15 residues. In DNA form, the CDR3 reads TGTGCCAAAAGAAGCCGGGACAGGGAAGTGGATACGCAGTATTTT. Its translation: CAKRSRDREVDTQYF.

A note on this clonotype: A much larger clone differs from this one at a single base, so this may be a read error. This rearrangement joins TRBV7-2 to TRBJ2-3, with D hard to call. Per germline, CDR1 SGHTA and CDR2 FQGNSA. The CDR3 is made up of 11 amino acids. CDR3 DNA sequence: TGTGCCAGCTCTTACGGAGATATGCAGTATTTT. Protein: CASSYGDMQYF.

This clonotype was observed at least ten times. The J gene is TRBJ2-1, the V gene TRBV7-2; TRBD1 aligns across 7 bases. Germline V gene sequence: CDR1 SGHTA, CDR2 FQGNSA. With V trimmed by 1 base and J by 12 bases, 3 bases remained unmatched. This CDR3 region has 12 residues. The CDR3 spells CASSLGGQLQFF. The DNA for the CDR3 is TGTGCCAGCAGCTTAGGGGGACAGCTGCAGTTCTTC.

This clonotype has at least ten counts. The chain carries TRBV7-8 and TRBJ2-5, with D unclear. The CDR3 consists of 12 residues. The germline CDR1 and CDR2 sequences are SGHVS and FQNEAQ. The V end was cut by 0 bases, the J end by 5 bases, with 4 bases between. CDR3 in amino acids: CASSLAGETQYF. The CDR3 nucleotides read TGTGCCAGCAGCTTAGCAGGGGAGACCCAGTACTTC.

This clonotype has ten or more counts. The chain is built from TRBV20-1 and TRBJ2-7, with TRBD1 matching over 9 bases. The ends lost 2 bases at V and 7 bases at J; junction bases unmatched: 12. Germline V lookup: CDR1 DFQATT, CDR2 SNEGSKA (reference sequence). The CDR3 covers 15 residues. The CDR3 spells CSARPPRRGQGEQYF. CDR3 sequence (DNA): TGCAGTGCTAGACCTCCGAGGAGGGGACAGGGTGAGCAGTACTTC.

This clonotype was detected only a few times. The genes are TRBV15 and TRBJ2-7; perhaps D is TRBD1 or TRBD2 (5 bases each). The CDR3 is made up of 16 amino acids. The V gene lost 3 bases and the J gene lost 2 bases, with 17 bases spanning the gap. The germline V gene encodes CDR1 LNHNV and CDR2 YYDKDF (reference sequence). The CDR3 loop is CATSRMGTYYPYEQYF. Here the CDR3 DNA reads TGTGCCACCAGCAGGATGGGGACGTACTACCCCTACGAGCAGTACTTC.

The chain carries TRBV27 and TRBJ2-3; no reliable D call. Germline values: CDR1 MNHEY, CDR2 SMNVEV (reference sequence). V dropped 3 bases and J dropped 0 bases, with 19 bases sitting between them. This CDR3 has 18 amino acids. In DNA form, the CDR3 reads TGTGCCAGCAGTTTCCTTACTATTGGCTCATCTAGCACAGATACGCAGTATTTT. Translating it yields CASSFLTIGSSSTDTQYF.

This clonotype was seen at least ten times. In nucleotides, the CDR3 is TGTGCCAGCAGTTTTCCAGGGGGCTACAATGAGCAGTTCTTC. Its translation is CASSFPGGYNEQFF. The chain is built from TRBV28 and TRBJ2-1, with 7 bases lining up with TRBD1. The CDR3 is 14 residues long. V lost 3 bases, J lost 3 bases, and 2 bases stayed unmatched. Germline loops: CDR1 MDHEN, CDR2 SYDVKM.

In its sample, this clonotype was seen a few times. V and J are TRBV10-2 and TRBJ1-4; D is perhaps TRBD1 (5 bases). This CDR3 contains 14 residues. Germline lookup yields CDR1 WSHSY and CDR2 SAAADI. Deletions cut 1 base from V and 7 bases from J, with 10 bases between. In nucleotides, the CDR3 is TGCGCCAGCAGTGAGTTGGGGCAGGGTGAAAAACTGTTTTTT. Encoded protein: CASSELGQGEKLFF.

The chain has TRBV20-1 and TRBJ2-7; TRBD2 matches 7 bases. Germline CDR1 and CDR2: DFQATT and SNEGSKA (reference sequence). This CDR3 region has 14 residues. J was trimmed by 5 bases and V by 2 bases; bases with no gene match: 9. The CDR3 nucleotides are TGCAGTGCTAGACGGTCAGGCGGGAGAAACGAGCAGTACTTC. Amino acid sequence: CSARRSGGRNEQYF.

This clonotype was counted at least ten times. The chain is built from TRBV9 and TRBJ1-1; D unclear. CDR1 and CDR2 from the germline V gene are SGDLS and YYNGEE. The CDR3 is 13 amino acids. V lost 2 bases and J lost 5, with 10 bases in between. This CDR3 reads CASSVTWSTEAFF. CDR3 bases: TGTGCCAGCAGCGTCACATGGAGTACTGAAGCTTTCTTT.

V and J are TRBV20-1 and TRBJ2-5; perhaps D is TRBD1 or TRBD2 (6 bases each). CDR1 DFQATT and CDR2 SNEGSKA come from the germline V gene (reference sequence). CDR3 length: 17 residues. The V end was cut by 1 base, the J end by 2 bases, with 20 bases between. CDR3: CSARGLLGGRPQETQYF. As DNA, the CDR3 is TGCAGTGCTAGAGGACTTCTAGGGGGGCGGCCGCAAGAGACCCAGTACTTC.

The CDR3 region is CSAKGLAGAISYNEQFF. CDR3 DNA sequence: TGCAGTGCTAAAGGACTAGCGGGGGCTATATCCTACAATGAGCAGTTCTTC. The chain is built from TRBV20-1 and TRBJ2-1, with 13 bases lining up with TRBD2. The CDR3 contains 17 residues. Trimming at V came to 4 bases and at J to 1 base, leaving 7 bases not matched to a gene. The germline CDR1 and CDR2 sequences are DFQATT and SNEGSKA (reference sequence).

The rearrangement joins TRBV7-2 to TRBJ2-7, with D possibly TRBD1 on 6 matching bases. The CDR3 runs to 16 residues. Germline-derived CDR1 and CDR2 are SGHTA and FQGNSA. V was pared by 5 bases and J by 0 bases, with 17 bases between. This chain's CDR3 is CASSPPQGWGSYEQYF. The CDR3 DNA reads as TGTGCCAGCAGCCCGCCACAGGGATGGGGCTCCTACGAGCAGTACTTC.

This rearrangement joins TRBV28 to TRBJ1-2; tentative D call: TRBD1 (5 bases). Germline V gives CDR1 MDHEN, CDR2 SYDVKM. V gave up 6 bases and J gave up 4 bases, with 12 bases separating them. The CDR3 runs to 13 residues. CDR3 DNA sequence: TGTGCCAGCAGAACACAGGCCGGCTATGGCTACACCTTC. It yields the protein CASRTQAGYGYTF.

This clonotype was picked up many times. V usage is TRBV20-1 and J usage is TRBJ2-7; D call uncertain. CDR1 and CDR2 (germline): DFQATT, SNEGSKA (reference sequence). The CDR3 is 16 amino acids. Trimming left V 0 bases short and J 0 bases short, with 15 bases between. The CDR3 DNA reads as TGCAGTGCTAGAGAAGACCCGCGAGCCACCTCCTACGAGCAGTACTTC. It codes for CSAREDPRATSYEQYF.

This clonotype appeared a few times. The rearrangement uses TRBV3-1 and TRBJ2-5; possible D gene TRBD1, 7 bases. This CDR3 is 15 amino acids long. V dropped 0 bases and J dropped 5 bases, with 13 bases sitting between them. Germline loops: CDR1 LGHDT, CDR2 YNNKEL (reference sequence). CDR3 region: CASSQELTGRETQYF. CDR3 DNA sequence: TGTGCCAGCAGCCAAGAGTTGACAGGGAGGGAGACCCAGTACTTC.